A selection of T cell receptor beta chains follows, all from one sample in a study of T cell repertoires in cytomegalovirus infection. TCRdb re-called the reads through MiXCR, storing one row per CDR3 protein. The sample comprises 350,000 to 450,000 distinct CDR3 sequences, 18% of which are singletons, and approximately 8% rests with the top ten. Sequencing used PBMCs. The receptors here all came from a human donor in good health (CMV status not recorded). Some clones in this sample may be carry-over from other donors' samples. Both conserved end residues are trimmed from each CDR3. The D gene is left open where the match is weak. A row's size may be missing; if present it is once, few, many or a size class.

>TRBV6-6|.|.|TRBJ1-3
ASSYGPRGGRVGNTIY
>TRBV7-8|.|many|TRBJ1-4
ASSPRPSEKLF
>TRBV10-3|TRBD2|.|TRBJ2-2
AISPSGRAGELF
>TRBV4-3|.|few|TRBJ2-3
ASSRRGSSDTQY
>TRBV5-4|.|.|TRBJ2-4
ASSLQFGQNIQY
>TRBV7-2|.|many|TRBJ2-5
ASSLAFLGTQY
>TRBV11-2|.|many|TRBJ1-1
ASSLNQRNTEAF
>TRBV7-9|.|many|TRBJ2-3
ASSAANTQY
>TRBV19|.|many|TRBJ1-5
ASSIGTDNQPQH
>TRBV20-1|TRBD2|few|TRBJ2-5
SASRSREGETQY
>TRBV5-1|.|.|TRBJ1-6
ASSQAPTVEALH
>TRBV4-2|.|few|TRBJ2-7
ASSAVDRSYEQY
>TRBV28|TRBD1|.|TRBJ1-2
ASSLHPGTGGLGYT
>TRBV7-8|.|many|TRBJ1-4
ASSLYPGTATNEKLF
>TRBV6-6|TRBD1|few|TRBJ1-2
ASRTGGQMYGYT
>TRBV7-9|.|few|TRBJ1-5
ASSQGGSSNQPQH
>TRBV4-1|.|few|TRBJ2-7
ASSREEGSYEQY
>TRBV12-3/TRBV12-4|.|few|TRBJ1-2
ASSPDGSYGYT
>TRBV29-1|.|many|TRBJ2-5
SVAGTDQETQY
>TRBV5-1|.|.|TRBJ1-1
ASSPTGGMNTEAF
>TRBV20-1|TRBD1|.|TRBJ2-3
SATRDRGLGTRY
>TRBV9|.|once|TRBJ2-3
ASGRRDTQY
>TRBV7-8|TRBD2|many|TRBJ2-3
ASSLVTSSADTQY
>TRBV6-2/TRBV6-3|TRBD1|few|TRBJ1-2
ASISPGQGYGYT
>TRBV6-1|TRBD2|many|TRBJ2-1
ASRVAGGLYNEQF
>TRBV6-4|.|.|TRBJ2-1
ASSDSKKDNEQF
>TRBV20-1|.|.|TRBJ2-3
SALRETDTQY
>TRBV19|.|few|TRBJ2-5
ASSIVGKETQY
>TRBV10-3|.|.|TRBJ2-2
AISPHRGAQVPGELF
>TRBV24-1|.|.|TRBJ2-1
ATSRDVDDNEQF
>TRBV28|TRBD1|few|TRBJ1-4
ASSGWTGRTNEKLF
>TRBV19|.|.|TRBJ2-1
ASSIMGDDYNEQF
>TRBV2|.|few|TRBJ2-1
ASNPSMGSEQF
>TRBV5-1|.|many|TRBJ1-4
ASRPSGITNEKLF
>TRBV20-1|.|.|TRBJ2-1
SASELGREWLNEQF
>TRBV27|.|few|TRBJ2-1
ASSGQTYNEQF
>TRBV10-3|.|.|TRBJ1-5
AISESGGYGQPQH
>TRBV12-3/TRBV12-4|.|few|TRBJ1-3
ASSRNSGNTIY
>TRBV19|TRBD2|.|TRBJ2-7
ASSLTSGRAEQY
>TRBV12-3/TRBV12-4|TRBD1|few|TRBJ1-2
ASSFQGVYYGYT
>TRBV7-2|.|many|TRBJ2-7
ASSSTGPTYEQY
>TRBV2|.|few|TRBJ1-2
ASSPQGSVHGYT
>TRBV2|TRBD1|few|TRBJ1-2
ASRSQGNDGYT
>TRBV20-1|.|.|TRBJ2-1
SARSADKLNEQF